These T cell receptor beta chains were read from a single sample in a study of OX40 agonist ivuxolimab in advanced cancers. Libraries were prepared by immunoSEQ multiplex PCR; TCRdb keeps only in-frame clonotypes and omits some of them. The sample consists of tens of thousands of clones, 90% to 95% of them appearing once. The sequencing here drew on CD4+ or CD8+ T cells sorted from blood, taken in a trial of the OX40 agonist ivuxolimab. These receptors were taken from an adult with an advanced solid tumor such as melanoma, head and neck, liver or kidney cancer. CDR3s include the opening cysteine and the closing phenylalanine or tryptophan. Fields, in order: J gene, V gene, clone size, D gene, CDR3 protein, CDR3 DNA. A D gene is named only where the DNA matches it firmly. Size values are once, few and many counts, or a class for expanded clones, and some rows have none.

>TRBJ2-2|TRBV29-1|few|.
CSVEPDLNTGELFF
TGCAGCGTTGAGCCAGACCTGAACACCGGGGAGCTGTTTTTT
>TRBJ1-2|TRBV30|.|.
CAWSGGSGYGYTF
TGTGCCTGGAGTGGGGGGTCCGGCTATGGCTACACCTTC
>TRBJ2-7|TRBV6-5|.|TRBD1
CASSPPGQGLEQYF
TGTGCCAGCAGTCCGCCGGGACAGGGGCTCGAGCAGTACTTC
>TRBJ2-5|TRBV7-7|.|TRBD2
CASSLGGGQETQYF
TGTGCCAGCAGCTTAGGGGGGGGGCAAGAGACCCAGTACTTC
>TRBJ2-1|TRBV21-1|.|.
CASSVGQGNYNEQFF
.
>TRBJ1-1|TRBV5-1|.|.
CASSLVGGNTEAFF
TGCGCCAGCAGCTTGGTCGGGGGGAACACTGAAGCTTTCTTT
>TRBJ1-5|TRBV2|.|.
CASSDVGGRGGQPQHF
TGTGCCAGCAGTGATGTTGGGGGGCGAGGAGGTCAGCCCCAGCATTTT
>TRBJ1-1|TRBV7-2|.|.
CASSTPTGNTEAFF
TGTGCCAGCAGCACACCGACAGGGAACACTGAAGCTTTCTTT
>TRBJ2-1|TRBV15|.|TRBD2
CATKSTLAGGYNEQFF
TGTGCCACCAAAAGCACGCTAGCGGGAGGCTACAATGAGCAGTTCTTC
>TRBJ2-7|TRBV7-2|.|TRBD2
CASSPPSGRATYEQYF
TGTGCCAGCAGCCCTCCTAGCGGGAGGGCCACCTACGAGCAGTACTTC
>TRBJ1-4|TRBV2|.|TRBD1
CASSIPNRGQSNEKLFF
TGTGCCAGTTCCATCCCTAACAGGGGGCAGTCGAATGAAAAACTGTTTTTT
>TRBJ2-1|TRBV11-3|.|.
CASSSPNNEQFF
TGTGCCAGCAGCTCCCCAAACAATGAGCAGTTCTTC
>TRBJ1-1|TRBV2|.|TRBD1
CASSEQGAFQTEAFF
TGTGCCAGCAGTGAGCAGGGGGCGTTTCAAACTGAAGCTTTCTTT
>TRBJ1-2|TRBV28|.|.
CASTTGSGYTF
TGTGCCAGCACTACAGGGTCGGGCTACACCTTC
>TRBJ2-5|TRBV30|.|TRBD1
CAWSLTRGQGLETQYF
TGTGCCTGGAGTCTTACTAGGGGACAGGGCTTGGAGACCCAGTACTTC